In this sample, the clone carrying this TCR beta chain turned up many times. Its antigen remains unknown. The sample comes from a study of T cells in Graves' hyperthyroidism and ophthalmopathy. Whole-study results and caveats: Model output signaled ophthalmopathy a median roughly 6.1 months ahead of onset. Clonotypes that were expanded in thyroid above 0.001 mostly appeared in blood too.

Trimming removed 4 bases at V and 0 bases at J, with 17 bases between. The CDR3 length is 17 residues. The germline V gene encodes CDR1 ENHRY and CDR2 SYGVKD. Patients showing uncontrolled infection, other autoimmune disease, pregnancy or lactation were ineligible. An approximately 10 ml volume of fresh peripheral blood provided the PBMCs. TCR beta CDR3 regions were amplified from RNA. With the HTBI primer set, the TCR CDR3 went through a first round of RT-PCR. MiXCR was run by TCRdb on the multiplex PCR reads, yielding one entry per CDR3 protein. Among around 520,000 distinct CDR3 sequences listed, around an eighth were seen once.

The sequenced material came from blood. The chain combines TRBV10-3 with TRBJ2-3; tentatively, D is TRBD1 or TRBD2 (6 bases each). The TCR originated in a woman in her late teens or twenties with Graves' hyperthyroidism. CDR3 sequence reads: CAISGGANDPSTDTQYF. The CDR3 coding sequence is TGTGCCATCAGTGGGGGGGCCAACGACCCTAGCACAGATACGCAGTATTTT.